This T cell receptor beta chain came from a study of cytomegalovirus exposure and HLA in healthy donors. Germline assignment: CDR1 SGHKS and CDR2 YYEKEE (reference sequence). This CDR3 is built from 12 residues. V was clipped by 4 bases and J by 2 bases, with 5 bases between them. Vbeta (60) and Jbeta (13) primers were used in the PCR. This table comes from immunoSEQ multiplex PCR, and its TCRdb copy is limited to in-frame clones, with some not included. The table records about 110,000 clones, over 55% of them present only once. V usage is TRBV5-5 and J usage is TRBJ2-3; no clear D. The receptor was derived from a female donor in good health and CMV-seronegative. Sequencing was done on a sample of PBMCs. The chain's CDR3 is CASSIDTDTQYF. The DNA of the CDR3 is TGTGCCAGCAGCATAGACACAGATACGCAGTATTTT.